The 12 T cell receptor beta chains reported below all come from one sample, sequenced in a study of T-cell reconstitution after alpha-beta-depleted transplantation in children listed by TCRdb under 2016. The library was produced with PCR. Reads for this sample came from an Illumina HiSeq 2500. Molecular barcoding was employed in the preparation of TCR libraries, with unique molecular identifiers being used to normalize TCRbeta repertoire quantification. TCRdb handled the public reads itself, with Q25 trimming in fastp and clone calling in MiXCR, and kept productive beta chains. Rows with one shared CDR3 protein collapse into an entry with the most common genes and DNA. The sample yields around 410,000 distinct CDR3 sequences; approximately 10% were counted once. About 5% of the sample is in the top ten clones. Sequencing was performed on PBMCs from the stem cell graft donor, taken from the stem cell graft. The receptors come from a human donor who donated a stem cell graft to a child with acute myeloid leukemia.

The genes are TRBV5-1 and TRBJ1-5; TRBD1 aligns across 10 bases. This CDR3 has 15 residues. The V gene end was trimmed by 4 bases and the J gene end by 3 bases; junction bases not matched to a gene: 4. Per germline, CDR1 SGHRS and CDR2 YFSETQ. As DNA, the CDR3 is TGCGCCAGCAGCACGACAGGGGGCCTCAATCAGCCCCAGCATTTT. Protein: CASSTTGGLNQPQHF.

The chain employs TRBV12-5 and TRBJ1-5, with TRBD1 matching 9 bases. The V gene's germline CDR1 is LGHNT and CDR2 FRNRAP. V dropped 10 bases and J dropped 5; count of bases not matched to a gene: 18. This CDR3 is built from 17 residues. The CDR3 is CATGFSGAQGADQPQHF. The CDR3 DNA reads TGTGCTACTGGGTTCTCGGGCGCACAGGGGGCCGATCAGCCCCAGCATTTT. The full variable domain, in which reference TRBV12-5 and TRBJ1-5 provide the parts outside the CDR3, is DARVTQTPRHKVTEMGQEVTMRCQPILGHNTVFWYRQTMMQGLELLAYFRNRAPLDDSGMPKDRFSAEMPDATLATLKIQPSEPRDSAVYFCATGFSGAQGADQPQHFGDGTRLSIL.

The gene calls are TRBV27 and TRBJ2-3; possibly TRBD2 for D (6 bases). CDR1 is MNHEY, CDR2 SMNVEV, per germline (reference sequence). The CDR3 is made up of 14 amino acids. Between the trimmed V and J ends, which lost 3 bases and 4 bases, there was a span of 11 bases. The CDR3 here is CASSLFAGSDTQYF. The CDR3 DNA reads TGTGCCAGCAGTTTGTTTGCGGGATCAGATACGCAGTATTTT.

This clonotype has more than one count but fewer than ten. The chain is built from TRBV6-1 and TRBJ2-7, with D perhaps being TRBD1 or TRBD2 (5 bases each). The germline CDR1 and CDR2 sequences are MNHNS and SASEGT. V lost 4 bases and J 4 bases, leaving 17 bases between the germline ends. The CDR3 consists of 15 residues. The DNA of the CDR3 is TGTGCCAGCAGTGCCCGGGACGGACATCCTTACGAGCAGTACTTC. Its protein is CASSARDGHPYEQYF.

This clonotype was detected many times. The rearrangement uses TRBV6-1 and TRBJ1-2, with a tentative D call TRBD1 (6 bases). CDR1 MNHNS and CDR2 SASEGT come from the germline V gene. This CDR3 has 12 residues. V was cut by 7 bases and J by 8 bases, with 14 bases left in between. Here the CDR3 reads CASTLTGIGYTF. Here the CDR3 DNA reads TGTGCCAGCACCCTAACAGGGATCGGCTACACCTTC.

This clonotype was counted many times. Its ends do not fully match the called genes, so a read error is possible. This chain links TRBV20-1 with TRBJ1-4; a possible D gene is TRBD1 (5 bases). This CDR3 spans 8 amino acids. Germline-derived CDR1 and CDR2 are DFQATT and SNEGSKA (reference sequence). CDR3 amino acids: CSAPGPSF. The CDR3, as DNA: TGCAGTGCTCCGGGACCATCTTTT.

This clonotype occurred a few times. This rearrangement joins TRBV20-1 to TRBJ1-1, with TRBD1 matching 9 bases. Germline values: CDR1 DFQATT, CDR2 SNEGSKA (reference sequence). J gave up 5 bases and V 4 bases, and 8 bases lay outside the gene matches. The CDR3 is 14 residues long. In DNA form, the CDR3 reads TGCAGTGCTACCCACAGGGGGCGGGGAACTGAAGCTTTCTTT. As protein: CSATHRGRGTEAFF.

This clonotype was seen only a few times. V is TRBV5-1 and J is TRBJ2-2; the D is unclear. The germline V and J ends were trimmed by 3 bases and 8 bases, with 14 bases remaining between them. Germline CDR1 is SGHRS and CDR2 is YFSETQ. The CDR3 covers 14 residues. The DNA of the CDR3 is TGCGCCAGCAGCTCGGCCGGTGATGGAGGGGAGCTGTTTTTT. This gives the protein CASSSAGDGGELFF.

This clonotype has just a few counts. Here the CDR3 reads CASSFRLAGGHDRTGELFF. The CDR3 nucleotides are TGCGCCAGCAGCTTTCGATTAGCGGGAGGGCACGATCGCACCGGGGAGCTGTTTTTT. The V gene is TRBV5-1, the J gene TRBJ2-2; TRBD2 aligns across 11 bases. Germline lookup yields CDR1 SGHRS and CDR2 YFSETQ. After removal of 2 bases from V and 4 bases from J, the junction contained 13 bases not matched to a gene. The CDR3 has 19 amino acids.

The CDR3 sequence is CASSTTTTSYEQYF. The CDR3 nucleotides are TGCGCCAGCAGCACGACGACGACGTCCTACGAGCAGTACTTC. The chain joins TRBV4-3 to TRBJ2-7; D call uncertain. From germline, CDR1 is LGHNA and CDR2 YSLEER. V was pared by 5 bases and J by 1 base, with 12 bases between. CDR3 size: 14 residues.

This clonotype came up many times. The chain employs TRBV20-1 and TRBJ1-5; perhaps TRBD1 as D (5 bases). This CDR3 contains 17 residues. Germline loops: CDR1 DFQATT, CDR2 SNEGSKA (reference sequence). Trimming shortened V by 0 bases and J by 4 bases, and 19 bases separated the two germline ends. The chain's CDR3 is CSARDVYGTGPNQPQHF. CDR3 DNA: TGCAGTGCTAGAGATGTATATGGGACGGGGCCTAATCAGCCCCAGCATTTT.

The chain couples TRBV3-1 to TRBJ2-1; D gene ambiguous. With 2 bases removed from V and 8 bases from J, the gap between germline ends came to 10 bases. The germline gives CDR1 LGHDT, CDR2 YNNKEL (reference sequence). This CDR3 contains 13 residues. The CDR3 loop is CASSQNPPDEQFF. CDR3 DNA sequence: TGTGCCAGCAGCCAAAACCCGCCGGATGAGCAGTTCTTC.